This note documents a single T cell receptor beta chain sequence. TCRdb's table, derived via immunoSEQ multiplex PCR, lists solely in-frame clones and lacks some. The sample gives around 32,000 clones, roughly 87% of which show up once; approximately 10% is in the top ten. The sample originates from a study of T cell changes during pregnancy in multiple sclerosis. After removal of 2 bases from V and 9 bases from J, the junction contained 6 bases not matched to a gene. CDR3 length: 14 residues. Germline V gives CDR1 MNHEY, CDR2 SMNVEV (reference sequence). The starting material was CD8+ T cells from peripheral blood mononuclear cells, obtained in the third trimester of pregnancy. This sequence originates from a female donor with multiple sclerosis, enrolled in a pregnancy study. The V and J genes are TRBV27 and TRBJ2-1, with TRBD2 matching over 8 bases. CDR3 sequence: CASSLAGGAGEQFF. DNA of the CDR3: TGTGCCAGCAGTTTAGCGGGAGGCGCGGGTGAGCAGTTCTTC.